This T cell receptor (beta chain) stems from a study of control samples from healthy donors and cancer patients. The CDR3 contains 13 residues. Germline assignment: CDR1 SGHDN and CDR2 FVKESK. Between the trimmed V and J ends, which lost 4 bases and 2 bases, there was a span of 8 bases. Some clones are missing from TCRdb's copy, which holds only in-frame ones; the method was immunoSEQ multiplex PCR. The table records roughly 120,000 clones, over 90% of them present only once. The rearrangement links TRBV14 to TRBJ1-2; no clear D gene. Sequencing input: blood. The receptor's source is a man aged 25 to 45 in good health. The CDR3 sequence: CASSPPANYGYTF. The CDR3 region has the DNA TGTGCCAGCAGCCCGCCGGCGAACTATGGCTACACCTTC.